The clone carrying this T cell receptor (beta chain) was found a few times. What it binds is not known. The germline gene is not matched at one end of the junction; a read error may be the cause. It was genomic DNA that served as the template for profiling TCR beta VDJ and CDR3. TCRdb re-analysed the reads in MiXCR, keeping a single row per CDR3 protein. The sample lists 150,000 or so distinct CDR3 sequences, 40% to 60% seen once, with 25% to 40% in the top ten. The sample is drawn from a study of CD8+CD57+ T cells in acquired aplastic anemia. Study summary: Sorted CD4+ and CD8+ cells gave an average of 3.2 ug of DNA. Study-wide results and limits: Patients and controls shared 25 to 35 CD8+ CDR3 sequences, which appeared highly expressed in patients and within their immunodominant clones.

Patients chosen for sequencing had CD8+CD57+ cells that had expanded, as shown by flow cytometry. All participating patients were living with severe acquired aplastic anemia. The TCR sequence derives from a human donor with aplastic anemia. Specimen: sorted CD4+, CD8+, or CD8+CD57+ T cells (not recorded which) from PBMCs.

The DNA for the CDR3 is TGTGCCAGCAGTGAAGACCTCCGGGACAGGGCCTTC. It yields the protein CASSEDLRDRAF. The chain links TRBV2 to TRBJ2-1; TRBD1 agrees at 9 bases. The CDR3 contains 12 residues. CDR1 is SNHLY and CDR2 is FYNNEI in the germline V gene.